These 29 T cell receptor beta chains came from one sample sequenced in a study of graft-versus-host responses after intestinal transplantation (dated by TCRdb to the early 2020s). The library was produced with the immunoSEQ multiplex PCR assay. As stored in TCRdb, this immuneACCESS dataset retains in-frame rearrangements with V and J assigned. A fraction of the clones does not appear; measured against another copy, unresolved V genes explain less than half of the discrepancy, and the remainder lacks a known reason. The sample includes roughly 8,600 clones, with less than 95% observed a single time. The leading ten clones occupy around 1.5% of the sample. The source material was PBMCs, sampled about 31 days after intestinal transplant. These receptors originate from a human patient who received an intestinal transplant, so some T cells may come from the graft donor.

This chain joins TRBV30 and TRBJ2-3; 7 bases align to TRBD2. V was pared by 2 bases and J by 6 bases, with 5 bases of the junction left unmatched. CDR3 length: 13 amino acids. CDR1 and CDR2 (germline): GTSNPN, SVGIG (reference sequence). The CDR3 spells CAWSIGTTDTQYF. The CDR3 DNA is TGTGCCTGGAGTATCGGGACTACCGATACGCAGTATTTT.

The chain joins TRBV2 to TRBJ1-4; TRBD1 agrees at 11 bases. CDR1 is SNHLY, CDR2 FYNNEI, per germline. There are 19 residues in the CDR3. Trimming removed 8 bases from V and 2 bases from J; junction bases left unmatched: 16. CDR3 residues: CASLVRDRGFMTTNEKLFF. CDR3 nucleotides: TGTGCCAGCTTAGTCCGGGACAGGGGGTTTATGACGACTAATGAAAAACTGTTTTTT.

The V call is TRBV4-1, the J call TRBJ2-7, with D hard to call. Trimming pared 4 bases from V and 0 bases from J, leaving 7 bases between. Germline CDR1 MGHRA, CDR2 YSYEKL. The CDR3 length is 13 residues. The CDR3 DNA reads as TGCGCCAGCAGCCCGCACAGCTCCTACGAGCAGTACTTC. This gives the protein CASSPHSSYEQYF.

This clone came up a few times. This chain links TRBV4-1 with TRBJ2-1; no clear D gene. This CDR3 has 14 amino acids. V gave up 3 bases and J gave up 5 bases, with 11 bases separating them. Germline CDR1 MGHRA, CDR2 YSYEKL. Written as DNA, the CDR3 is TGCGCCAGCAGCCAGATGGAAACCGACAATGAGCAGTTCTTC. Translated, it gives CASSQMETDNEQFF.

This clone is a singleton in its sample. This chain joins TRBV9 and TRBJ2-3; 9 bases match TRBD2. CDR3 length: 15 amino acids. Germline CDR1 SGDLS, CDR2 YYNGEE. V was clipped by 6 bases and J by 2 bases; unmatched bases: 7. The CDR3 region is CASTPRLAATDTQYF. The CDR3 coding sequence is TGTGCCAGCACCCCGCGACTAGCGGCCACAGATACGCAGTATTTT.

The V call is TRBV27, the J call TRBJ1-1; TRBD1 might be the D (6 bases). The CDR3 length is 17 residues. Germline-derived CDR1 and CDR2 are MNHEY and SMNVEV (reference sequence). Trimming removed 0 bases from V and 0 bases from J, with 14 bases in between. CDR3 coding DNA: TGTGCCAGCAGTTTATCCCCCTGGAGGGGGTTGAACACTGAAGCTTTCTTT. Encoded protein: CASSLSPWRGLNTEAFF.

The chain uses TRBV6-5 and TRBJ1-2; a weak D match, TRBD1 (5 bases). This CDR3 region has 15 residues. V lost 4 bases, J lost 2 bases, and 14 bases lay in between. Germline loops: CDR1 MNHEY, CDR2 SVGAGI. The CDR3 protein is CASSSSSDTNYGYTF. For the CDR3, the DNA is TGTGCCAGCAGTTCGTCCTCGGACACCAACTATGGCTACACCTTC.

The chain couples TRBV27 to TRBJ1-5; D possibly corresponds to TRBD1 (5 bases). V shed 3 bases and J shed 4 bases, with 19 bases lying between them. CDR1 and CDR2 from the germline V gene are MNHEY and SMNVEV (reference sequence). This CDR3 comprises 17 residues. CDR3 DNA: TGTGCCAGCAGTTTGGCCTCTAACAGGTTTCAGAATCAGCCCCAGCATTTT. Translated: CASSLASNRFQNQPQHF.

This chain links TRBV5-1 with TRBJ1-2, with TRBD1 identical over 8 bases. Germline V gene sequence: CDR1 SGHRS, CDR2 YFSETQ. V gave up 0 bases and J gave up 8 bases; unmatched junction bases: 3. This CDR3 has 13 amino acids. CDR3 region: CASSLGQGIGYTF. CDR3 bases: TGCGCCAGCAGCTTGGGACAGGGGATCGGCTACACCTTC.

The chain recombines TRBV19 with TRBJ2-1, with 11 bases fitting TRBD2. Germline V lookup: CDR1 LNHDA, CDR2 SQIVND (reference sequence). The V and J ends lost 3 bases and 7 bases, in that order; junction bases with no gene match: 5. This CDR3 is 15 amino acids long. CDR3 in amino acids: CASSIGSGGVNEQFF. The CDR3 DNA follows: TGTGCCAGTAGTATTGGTAGCGGGGGGGTAAATGAGCAGTTCTTC.

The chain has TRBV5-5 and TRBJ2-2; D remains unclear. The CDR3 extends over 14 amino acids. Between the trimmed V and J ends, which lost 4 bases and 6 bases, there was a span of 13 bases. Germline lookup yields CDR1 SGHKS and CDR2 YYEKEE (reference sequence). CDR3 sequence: CASSPPQVAGELFF. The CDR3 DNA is TGTGCCAGCAGCCCCCCCCAGGTGGCCGGGGAGCTGTTTTTT.

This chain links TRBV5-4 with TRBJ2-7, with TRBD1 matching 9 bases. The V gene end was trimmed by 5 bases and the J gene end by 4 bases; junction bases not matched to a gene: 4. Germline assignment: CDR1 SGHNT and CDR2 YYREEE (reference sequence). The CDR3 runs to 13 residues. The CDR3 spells CASRGQGPYEQYF. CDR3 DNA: TGTGCCAGCAGGGGACAGGGCCCTTACGAGCAGTACTTC.

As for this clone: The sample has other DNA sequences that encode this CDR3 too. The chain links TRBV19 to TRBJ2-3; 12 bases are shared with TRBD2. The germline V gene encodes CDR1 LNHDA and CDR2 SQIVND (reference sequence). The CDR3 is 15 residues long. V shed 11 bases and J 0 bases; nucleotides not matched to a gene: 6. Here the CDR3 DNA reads TGTGCCTCTAGCGGGGGGGAACCTAGCACAGATACGCAGTATTTT. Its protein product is CASSGGEPSTDTQYF.

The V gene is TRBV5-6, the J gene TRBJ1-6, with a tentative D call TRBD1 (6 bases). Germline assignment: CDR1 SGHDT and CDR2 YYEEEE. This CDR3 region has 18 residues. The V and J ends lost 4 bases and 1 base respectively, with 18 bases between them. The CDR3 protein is CASSLGGFGTSYNSPLHF. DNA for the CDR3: TGTGCCAGCAGCCTAGGGGGATTCGGTACGTCCTATAATTCACCCCTCCACTTT.

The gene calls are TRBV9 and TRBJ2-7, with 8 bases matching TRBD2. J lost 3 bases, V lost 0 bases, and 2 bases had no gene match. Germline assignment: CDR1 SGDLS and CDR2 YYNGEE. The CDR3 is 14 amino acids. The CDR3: CASSVAGGDYEQYF. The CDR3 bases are TGTGCCAGCAGCGTAGCCGGGGGGGACTACGAGCAGTACTTC. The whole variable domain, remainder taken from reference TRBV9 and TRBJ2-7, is DSGVTQTPKHLITATGQRVTLRCSPRSGDLSVYWYQQSLDQGLQFLIQYYNGEERAKGNILERFSAQQFPDLHSELNLSSLELGDSALYFCASSVAGGDYEQYFGPGTRLTVT.

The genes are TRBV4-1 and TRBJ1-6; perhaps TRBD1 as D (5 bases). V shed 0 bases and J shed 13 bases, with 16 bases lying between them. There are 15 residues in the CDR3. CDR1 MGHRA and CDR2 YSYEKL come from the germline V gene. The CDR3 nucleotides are TGCGCCAGCAGCCAAGAGTGGGCAGGGTTAAGGCCCCTCCACTTT. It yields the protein CASSQEWAGLRPLHF.

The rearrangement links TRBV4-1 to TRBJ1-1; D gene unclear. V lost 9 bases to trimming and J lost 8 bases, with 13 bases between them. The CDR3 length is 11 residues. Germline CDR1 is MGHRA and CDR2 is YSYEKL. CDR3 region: CASSMDGEAFF. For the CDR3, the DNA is TGCGCCAGTTCTATGGACGGGGAAGCTTTCTTT.

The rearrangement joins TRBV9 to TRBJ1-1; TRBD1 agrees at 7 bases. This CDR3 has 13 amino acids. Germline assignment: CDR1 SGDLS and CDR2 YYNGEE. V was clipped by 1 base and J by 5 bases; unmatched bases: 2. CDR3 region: CASSVYRGTEAFF. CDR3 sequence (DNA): TGTGCCAGCAGCGTATACAGGGGTACTGAAGCTTTCTTT.

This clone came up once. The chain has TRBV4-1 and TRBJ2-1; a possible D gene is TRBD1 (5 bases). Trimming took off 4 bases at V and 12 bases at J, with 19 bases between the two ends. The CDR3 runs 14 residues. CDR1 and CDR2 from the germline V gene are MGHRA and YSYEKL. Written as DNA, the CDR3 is TGCGCCAGCAGCCCCGTAACTAAAGGCAGGGTGCAGTTCTTC. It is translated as CASSPVTKGRVQFF.

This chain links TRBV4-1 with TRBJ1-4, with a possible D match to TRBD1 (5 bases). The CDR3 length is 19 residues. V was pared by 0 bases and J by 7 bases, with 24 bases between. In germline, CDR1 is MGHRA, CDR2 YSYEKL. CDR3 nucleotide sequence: TGCGCCAGCAGCCAAGACCACGCCCCCGGACGACAGCCCCCTGAAAAACTGTTTTTT. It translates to CASSQDHAPGRQPPEKLFF.

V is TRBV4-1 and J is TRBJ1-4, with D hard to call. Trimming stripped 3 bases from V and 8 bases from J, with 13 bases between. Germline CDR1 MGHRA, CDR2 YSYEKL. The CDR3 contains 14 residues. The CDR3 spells CASSHLLPWEKLFF. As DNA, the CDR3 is TGCGCCAGCAGCCACCTCCTCCCGTGGGAAAAACTGTTTTTT.

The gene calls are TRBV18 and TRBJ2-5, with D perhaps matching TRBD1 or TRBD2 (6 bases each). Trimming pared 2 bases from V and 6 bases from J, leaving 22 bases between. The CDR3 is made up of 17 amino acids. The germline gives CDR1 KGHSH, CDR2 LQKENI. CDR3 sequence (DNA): TGTGCCAGCTCACCAGGCGCGTCAGTGGGGGGCTCCCAGACCCAGTACTTC. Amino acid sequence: CASSPGASVGGSQTQYF.

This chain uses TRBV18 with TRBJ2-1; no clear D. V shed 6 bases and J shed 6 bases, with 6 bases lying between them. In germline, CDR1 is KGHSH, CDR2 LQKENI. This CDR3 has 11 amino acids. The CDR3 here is CASSQANEQFF. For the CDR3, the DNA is TGTGCCAGCTCCCAGGCCAATGAGCAGTTCTTC.

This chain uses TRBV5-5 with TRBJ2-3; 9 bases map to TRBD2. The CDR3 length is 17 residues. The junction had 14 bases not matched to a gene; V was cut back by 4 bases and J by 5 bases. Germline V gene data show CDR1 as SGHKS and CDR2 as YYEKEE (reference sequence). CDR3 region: CASSPGLRGGLGDTQYF. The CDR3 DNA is TGTGCCAGCAGCCCCGGGTTGCGGGGGGGCCTCGGAGATACGCAGTATTTT.

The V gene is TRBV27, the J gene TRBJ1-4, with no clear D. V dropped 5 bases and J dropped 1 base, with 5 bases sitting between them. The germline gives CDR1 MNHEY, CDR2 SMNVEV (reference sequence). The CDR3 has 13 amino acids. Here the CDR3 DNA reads TGTGCCAGCAGTGAGGGAACTAATGAAAAACTGTTTTTT. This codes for CASSEGTNEKLFF.

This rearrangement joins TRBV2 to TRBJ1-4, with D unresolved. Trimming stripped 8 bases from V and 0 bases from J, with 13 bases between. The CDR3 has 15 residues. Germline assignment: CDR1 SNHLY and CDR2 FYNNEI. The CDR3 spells CASGSPRSTNEKLFF. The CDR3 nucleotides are TGTGCCAGCGGGTCGCCCCGCTCAACTAATGAAAAACTGTTTTTT.

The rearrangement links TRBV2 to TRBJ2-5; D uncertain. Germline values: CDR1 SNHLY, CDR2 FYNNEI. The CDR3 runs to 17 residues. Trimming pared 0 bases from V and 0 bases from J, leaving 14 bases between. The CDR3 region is CASSEAPGRAYQETQYF. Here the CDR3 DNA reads TGTGCCAGCAGTGAAGCCCCAGGACGGGCATACCAAGAGACCCAGTACTTC.

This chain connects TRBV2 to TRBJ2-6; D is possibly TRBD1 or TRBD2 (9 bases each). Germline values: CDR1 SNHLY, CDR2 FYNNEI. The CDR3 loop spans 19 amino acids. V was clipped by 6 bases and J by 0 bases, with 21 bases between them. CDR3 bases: TGTGCCAGCAGAACGCTAGCGGGACAGGGACTCTCTGGGGCCAACGTCCTGACTTTC. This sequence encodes CASRTLAGQGLSGANVLTF. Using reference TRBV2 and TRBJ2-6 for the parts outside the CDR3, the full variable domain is EPEVTQTPSHQVTQMGQEVILRCVPISNHLYFYWYRQILGQKVEFLVSFYNNEISEKSEIFDDQFSVERPDGSNFTLKIRSTKLEDSAMYFCASRTLAGQGLSGANVLTFGAGSRLTVL.

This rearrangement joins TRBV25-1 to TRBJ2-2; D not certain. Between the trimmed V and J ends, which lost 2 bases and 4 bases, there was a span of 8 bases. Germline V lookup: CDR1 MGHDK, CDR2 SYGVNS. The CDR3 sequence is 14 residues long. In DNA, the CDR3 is TGTGCCAGCAGTGAACCCGACGCCACCGGGGAGCTGTTTTTT. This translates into CASSEPDATGELFF.